Listed below are T cell receptor beta chains from one sample, sequenced in a study of blood T cell repertoires in COVID-19. Measured with immunoSEQ multiplex PCR; TCRdb has only the in-frame clones, and not every one. Of 250,000 or so clones listed, approximately 84% are singletons. Sequenced: peripheral blood. The receptor set was obtained from a man in his fifties or sixties with acute or convalescent COVID-19. The CDR3 runs from the conserved cysteine through the conserved F or W. A D gene is named only where the DNA matches it firmly. Clone size is not always given. Where it is, it says once, few, many or a class for expanded clones.

v_gene,j_gene,d_gene,abundance,CDR3nt,CDR3aa
TRBV7-2,TRBJ2-1,TRBD1,-,TGTGCCAGCAGCACCCGAGGGACAGGGAATGAGCAGTTCTTC,CASSTRGTGNEQFF
TRBV5-1,TRBJ2-2,TRBD1,-,TGCGCCAGCAGCTTGTTCCAGGGGGCTGGCACCGGGGAGCTGTTTTTT,CASSLFQGAGTGELFF
TRBV12-5,TRBJ1-2,-,few,TGTGCTAGTGGTTTGGTCTCTAACTATGGCTACACCTTC,CASGLVSNYGYTF
TRBV10-3,TRBJ1-2,-,once,TGTGCCATCAGTGGGACACAAACTAACTATGGCTACACCTTC,CAISGTQTNYGYTF
TRBV5-4,TRBJ1-5,TRBD1,few,TGTGCCAGCAGCTCCGACAGGGCCAATCAGCCCCAGCATTTT,CASSSDRANQPQHF
TRBV10-3,TRBJ1-1,-,-,TGTGCCATCAGTGACCCTACAGGGTACACTGAAGCTTTCTTT,CAISDPTGYTEAFF
TRBV5-6,TRBJ2-1,-,-,TGTGCCAGCAGCACGGACCTAAACACGGGGATCTTC,CASSTDLNTGIF
TRBV19,TRBJ2-3,TRBD2,-,TGTGCCAGTAGTATAGATCGTTTAGGAGCGGGGGGGCCGAATACGCAGTATTTT,CASSIDRLGAGGPNTQYF
TRBV5-1,TRBJ1-1,TRBD1,-,TGCGCCAGCAGCTCCCTGACAGGGGGCAACACTGAAGCTTTCTTT,CASSSLTGGNTEAFF
TRBV30,TRBJ1-6,-,-,TGTGCCTACCAGGGACAAGAGAATTCACCCCTCCACTTT,CAYQGQENSPLHF
TRBV5-1,TRBJ2-3,TRBD1,-,TGCGCCAGCAGCTCACAGGGGACGGGCACAGATACGCAGTATTTT,CASSSQGTGTDTQYF
TRBV5-4,TRBJ2-1,TRBD1,-,TGTGCCAGCAGCTCGAACCGGGACAGGGTAAGGAATGAGCAGTTCTTC,CASSSNRDRVRNEQFF
TRBV19,TRBJ1-2,TRBD1,-,TGTGCCAGTAGTACCTGGGACAGAGGTCCCTATGGCTACACCTTC,CASSTWDRGPYGYTF
TRBV27,TRBJ2-7,-,-,TGTGCCAGCAGTTTTTCTGCAGGGTCCTACGAGCAGTACTTC,CASSFSAGSYEQYF
TRBV5-8,TRBJ2-2,TRBD1,-,TGTGCCAGCAGCTCCCAGACAGGGACCGGGGAGCTGTTTTTT,CASSSQTGTGELFF
TRBV28,TRBJ2-5,TRBD2,-,TGTGCCAGCAGTTCCCCAGGACTAGCGGGGGAGACCCAGTACTTC,CASSSPGLAGETQYF
TRBV6-5,TRBJ1-2,-,-,TGTGCCAGCAGATTTGTCAGGGGATCTAACTATGGCTACACCTTC,CASRFVRGSNYGYTF
TRBV6-5,TRBJ2-2,-,-,TGTGCCAGCGCCTGGGCCGGGGGAAGGCCCGGGGAGCTGTTTTTT,CASAWAGGRPGELFF
TRBV9,TRBJ2-1,-,-,TGTGCCAGCAGCCCCCGAGAAAAGGAGCAGTTCTTC,CASSPREKEQFF
TRBV30,TRBJ2-2,TRBD2,-,TGTGCCTGGGCTGGACTAGCGAACACCGGGGAGCTGTTTTTT,CAWAGLANTGELFF
TRBV9,TRBJ2-7,-,-,TGTGCCAGCAGCCCGAGTCACAGCTCCTACGAGCAGTACTTC,CASSPSHSSYEQYF
TRBV30,TRBJ1-5,-,-,TGTGCCTGGAGTTCTTTAGGAGGGGATCAGCCCCAGCATTTT,CAWSSLGGDQPQHF
TRBV11-2,TRBJ2-7,-,-,TGTGCCAGCAGCTTAGGTCCGGTCACAGGGCTCTCCTACGAGCAGTACTTC,CASSLGPVTGLSYEQYF